These 23 T cell receptor beta chains were all obtained from the same sample, sequenced in a study of cytomegalovirus exposure and HLA in healthy donors. Primers included in the PCR were 60 Vbeta and 13 Jbeta primers. Profiled with immunoSEQ multiplex PCR; TCRdb holds only in-frame clones, not every one. This repertoire shows some 99,000 clones, roughly 69% found once; its top ten account for approximately 5.4%. The sequencing sample was made of PBMCs. These receptors came from a woman aged 65 to 85 in good health and CMV-seropositive.

This clone was observed once. The V and J genes are TRBV6-5 and TRBJ2-2, with 8 positions matching TRBD1. CDR3 length equals 13 residues. Germline-derived CDR1 and CDR2 are MNHEY and SVGAGI. Unmatched junction bases numbered 5, after V lost 6 bases and J lost 8 bases. CDR3 sequence: CASSDRGAGELFF. For the CDR3, the DNA is TGTGCCAGCAGCGACAGGGGTGCTGGGGAGCTGTTTTTT.

This chain links TRBV5-1 with TRBJ1-6; D remains ambiguous. This CDR3 region has 16 residues. The ends were cut back, 3 bases at V and 9 bases at J, with 19 bases in the middle. Germline V lookup: CDR1 SGHRS, CDR2 YFSETQ. This chain's CDR3 is CASSSTFRQGSSPLHF. CDR3 nucleotide sequence: TGCGCCAGCAGCTCCACGTTTAGGCAAGGGAGTTCACCCCTCCACTTT. Variable domain in full (rest from reference TRBV5-1 and TRBJ1-6): KAGVTQTPRYLIKTRGQQVTLSCSPISGHRSVSWYQQTPGQGLQFLFEYFSETQRNKGNFPGRFSGRQFSNSRSEMNVSTLELGDSALYLCASSSTFRQGSSPLHFGNGTRLTVT.

The chain has TRBV6-4 and TRBJ1-5, with 10 bases fitting TRBD1. Germline trimming cut 6 bases from V and 4 bases from J; bases unmatched to any gene: 15. The CDR3 has 18 residues. CDR1 and CDR2 from the germline V gene are MRHNA and SNTAGT. The CDR3 sequence is CASSPRTGGHSVNQPQHF. For the CDR3, the DNA is TGTGCCAGCAGCCCGAGGACAGGGGGACATAGTGTTAATCAGCCCCAGCATTTT.

The genes are TRBV6-5 and TRBJ1-3, with D perhaps matching TRBD1 (6 bases). Germline V gene sequence: CDR1 MNHEY, CDR2 SVGAGI. The length of the CDR3 is 16 residues. V was cut by 1 base and J by 2 bases, with 12 bases left in between. The CDR3, as DNA: TGTGCCAGCAGTTACTACGGACAGAACCCTGGAAACACCATATATTTT. This gives the protein CASSYYGQNPGNTIYF.

About this clone: Relative to the germline gene, one junction end is altered; a read error may explain this. The chain uses TRBV7-7 and TRBJ2-1, with D maybe TRBD2 (6 bases). The CDR3 is 14 amino acids. Germline V gives CDR1 SSHAT, CDR2 FNYEAQ (reference sequence). CDR3 residues: CASSLSGGTNEQFF. In DNA, the CDR3 is TGTGCTAGCAGCTTATCTGGGGGGACCAATGAGCAGTTCTTC.

For this clone: The sample has other DNA sequences that encode this CDR3 too. The genes are TRBV19 and TRBJ2-2; 8 bases align to TRBD1. Germline V gene data show CDR1 as LNHDA and CDR2 as SQIVND (reference sequence). The CDR3 runs to 14 residues. V was pared by 4 bases and J by 4 bases, with 2 bases of the junction left unmatched. CDR3 sequence: CASSNTGGTGELFF. The DNA of the CDR3 is TGTGCCAGTAGTAACACAGGGGGCACCGGGGAGCTGTTTTTT.

Concerning this clone itself: Other DNA sequences within the sample encode an identical CDR3. V is TRBV19 and J is TRBJ1-2; D gene ambiguous. The CDR3 loop spans 13 amino acids. Trimming cost V 4 bases and J 1 base, with 7 bases left between them. Germline CDR1 is LNHDA and CDR2 is SQIVND (reference sequence). The CDR3 sequence is CASSTGFNYGYTF. CDR3 in DNA: TGTGCCAGTAGTACGGGGTTTAACTATGGCTACACCTTC.

The CDR3 region is CASSVAPLGSNEQYF. In DNA form, the CDR3 reads TGTGCCAGCAGCGTAGCCCCGTTGGGCAGTAACGAGCAGTACTTC. The chain uses TRBV9 and TRBJ2-7; no clear D gene. The CDR3 is 15 amino acids. Germline V gene sequence: CDR1 SGDLS, CDR2 YYNGEE. V was shortened by 0 bases and J by 5 bases, with 15 bases between the two germline ends.

The chain recombines TRBV6-6 with TRBJ1-1; TRBD1 aligns across 8 bases. V dropped 6 bases and J dropped 10; count of bases not matched to a gene: 19. The CDR3 is 16 amino acids. In germline, CDR1 is MNHNY, CDR2 SVGAGI (reference sequence). The CDR3 reads CASRVISGTGFLAAFF. DNA for the CDR3: TGTGCCAGCAGAGTTATCTCCGGGACAGGTTTCCTGGCAGCTTTCTTT.

The rearrangement uses TRBV5-5 and TRBJ2-5; 7 bases line up with TRBD1. Per the germline V gene, CDR1 is SGHKS and CDR2 is YYEKEE (reference sequence). The CDR3 runs to 17 residues. The J segment lost 0 bases and the V segment lost 2 bases, leaving 10 bases of the junction unmatched. CDR3 residues: CASSLRPDRQHQETQYF. CDR3 nucleotides: TGTGCCAGCAGCTTACGTCCGGACAGGCAACACCAAGAGACCCAGTACTTC.

V is TRBV7-2 and J is TRBJ2-2, with D perhaps matching TRBD1 (5 bases). Trimming removed 5 bases at V and 4 bases at J, with 11 bases between. CDR3 length equals 14 residues. Looked up from germline, CDR1 is SGHTA and CDR2 is FQGNSA. CDR3 DNA sequence: TGTGCCAGCAGCCCAGGGATGGGCACCGGGGAGCTGTTTTTT. Its translation is CASSPGMGTGELFF.

The genes are TRBV2 and TRBJ2-7; weak D call: TRBD2 (5 bases). CDR1 is SNHLY, CDR2 FYNNEI, per germline. Trimming took off 0 bases at V and 6 bases at J, with 15 bases between the two ends. This CDR3 has 15 amino acids. CDR3: CASSEALPAGVEQYF. The CDR3 nucleotides are TGTGCCAGCAGTGAAGCCCTTCCCGCCGGGGTCGAGCAGTACTTC. Drawing the rest from reference TRBV2 and TRBJ2-7, the complete variable domain is EPEVTQTPSHQVTQMGQEVILRCVPISNHLYFYWYRQILGQKVEFLVSFYNNEISEKSEIFDDQFSVERPDGSNFTLKIRSTKLEDSAMYFCASSEALPAGVEQYFGPGTRLTVT.

The chain has TRBV7-9 and TRBJ1-6; 9 bases agree with TRBD1. V was pared by 5 bases and J by 0 bases, with 5 bases of the junction left unmatched. Germline CDR1 reads SEHNR; CDR2 reads FQNEAQ (reference sequence). The CDR3 is 17 amino acids. CDR3 sequence (DNA): TGTGCCAGCAGCGTGGACAGGGGATACTCCTATAATTCACCCCTCCACTTT. It yields the protein CASSVDRGYSYNSPLHF.

The chain recombines TRBV18 with TRBJ1-3; D remains unclear. V lost 1 base, J lost 0 bases, and 10 bases lay in between. The CDR3 has 16 amino acids. Looked up from germline, CDR1 is KGHSH and CDR2 is LQKENI. CDR3 residues: CASSPLADSSGNTIYF. As DNA, the CDR3 is TGTGCCAGCTCACCACTCGCCGACTCCTCTGGAAACACCATATATTTT. Together with reference TRBV18 and TRBJ1-3, the CDR3 gives the full variable domain: NAGVMQNPRHLVRRRGQEARLRCSPMKGHSHVYWYRQLPEEGLKFMVYLQKENIIDESGMPKERFSAEFPKEGPSILRIQQVVRGDSAAYFCASSPLADSSGNTIYFGEGSWLTVV.

V gene TRBV9 combines with J gene TRBJ2-3; D uncertain. V was clipped by 0 bases and J by 5 bases, with 10 bases between them. There are 14 residues in the CDR3. Per germline, CDR1 SGDLS and CDR2 YYNGEE. The CDR3: CASSVANAVDTQYF. CDR3 in DNA: TGTGCCAGCAGCGTAGCTAACGCTGTAGATACGCAGTATTTT.

The rearrangement joins TRBV6-1 to TRBJ1-1; D possibly corresponds to TRBD1 (5 bases). Trimming removed 8 bases from V and 4 bases from J, with 17 bases in between. This CDR3 comprises 14 residues. From germline, CDR1 is MNHNS and CDR2 SASEGT. As DNA, the CDR3 is TGTGCCAGCCGGGGAGGGAGGGGAGGCACTGAAGCTTTCTTT. This codes for CASRGGRGGTEAFF.

The table lists this clone with a count of one. The chain joins TRBV2 to TRBJ2-3, with TRBD2 matching over 15 bases. Germline loops: CDR1 SNHLY, CDR2 FYNNEI. This CDR3 contains 15 residues. Germline trimming cut 4 bases from V and 5 bases from J; bases unmatched to any gene: 1. Here the CDR3 DNA reads TGTGCCAGCAGTGGGGGACTAGCGGGGGGAGATACGCAGTATTTT. Translating gives CASSGGLAGGDTQYF.

This clone was seen more than once but under ten times. The chain employs TRBV27 and TRBJ2-5, with TRBD1 identical over 9 bases. The germline CDR1 and CDR2 sequences are MNHEY and SMNVEV (reference sequence). The CDR3 covers 15 residues. After removal of 4 bases from V and 0 bases from J, the junction contained 3 bases not matched to a gene. CDR3 residues: CASSSGTGYQETQYF. CDR3 sequence (DNA): TGTGCCAGCAGTTCCGGGACAGGGTACCAAGAGACCCAGTACTTC.

The genes are TRBV7-9 and TRBJ1-1, with TRBD1 as a possible D gene (5 bases). Trimming took off 1 base at V and 5 bases at J, with 11 bases between the two ends. The germline CDR1 and CDR2 sequences are SEHNR and FQNEAQ (reference sequence). CDR3 length: 14 amino acids. CDR3 loop: CASSLVRGETEAFF. The CDR3 DNA sequence: TGTGCCAGCAGCTTAGTTCGGGGGGAAACTGAAGCTTTCTTT. The whole variable domain, remainder taken from reference TRBV7-9 and TRBJ1-1, is DTGVSQNPRHKITKRGQNVTFRCDPISEHNRLYWYRQTLGQGPEFLTYFQNEAQLEKSRLLSDRFSAERPKGSFSTLEIQRTEQGDSAMYLCASSLVRGETEAFFGQGTRLTVV.

V is TRBV7-5 and J is TRBJ1-2. TRBV7-5 represents a pseudogene. The CDR3 is 11 residues long. CDR3 sequence reads: CACIFYYGYTF. The CDR3, as DNA: TGTGCCTGTATCTTTTACTATGGCTACACCTTC.

The chain is built from TRBV6-5 and TRBJ2-4; 7 positions match TRBD1. V lost 6 bases, J lost 4 bases, and 9 bases stayed unmatched. Per the germline V gene, CDR1 is MNHEY and CDR2 is SVGAGI. This CDR3 is 15 amino acids long. CDR3 DNA sequence: TGTGCCAGCAGGACACCGACAGGGAATAAAAACATTCAGTACTTC. Protein sequence: CASRTPTGNKNIQYF.

The J gene is TRBJ1-6, the V gene TRBV27, with no clear D. The germline CDR1 and CDR2 sequences are MNHEY and SMNVEV (reference sequence). The CDR3 has 15 amino acids. V lost 0 bases and J lost 10, with 13 bases in between. CDR3 in amino acids: CASSLSVGSGSPLHF. The CDR3 DNA reads TGTGCCAGCAGTTTATCGGTAGGGAGCGGCTCACCCCTCCACTTT.

This clone was picked up a small number of times. V is TRBV7-2 and J is TRBJ1-5; D gene unclear. V lost 0 bases and J lost 2, with 11 bases in between. CDR1 is SGHTA, CDR2 FQGNSA, per germline. The CDR3 extends over 16 amino acids. The CDR3 nucleotides are TGTGCCAGCAGCTTAGCGTCGAGTACGGGCAATCAGCCCCAGCATTTT. As protein: CASSLASSTGNQPQHF.